This is a list of T cell receptor beta chains from one sample in a study of beta chain features in type 1 diabetes. Sequenced by immunoSEQ multiplex PCR; TCRdb stores in-frame clones only, minus some. The sample carries a few hundred thousand clones, roughly 9.8% recorded once. Specimen: central memory CD4+ T cells from blood. The receptor source for this set is a man aged 30-40 years with type 1 diabetes. The CDR3 runs from the conserved cysteine through the conserved F or W. A D gene is named only where the DNA matches it firmly. The size entry is marked missing in some rows and otherwise reads once, few, many or a size class.

NA	NA	TRBV2	14	TRBJ2-5	CASSEPSRGETQYF	TGTGCCAGCAGTGAACCAAGCAGGGGTGAGACCCAGTACTTC
TRBD1	NA	TRBV18	16	TRBJ2-6	CASSPQQGIGANVLTF	TGTGCCAGCTCACCACAACAGGGGATAGGGGCCAACGTCCTGACTTTC
NA	NA	TRBV6-5	13	TRBJ2-2	CAISLPGTGELFF	TGTGCCATCAGCCTGCCCGGAACCGGGGAGCTGTTTTTT
TRBD2	NA	TRBV19	18	TRBJ2-3	CASSIGGTSGSGADTQYF	TGTGCCAGTAGTATAGGAGGGACTAGCGGGAGTGGAGCAGATACGCAGTATTTT
TRBD1	NA	TRBV6-6	16	TRBJ1-5	CASRPGTGSLEQPQHF	TGTGCCAGCAGGCCCGGGACAGGGTCCCTCGAACAGCCCCAGCATTTT
TRBD2	many	TRBV7-2	16	TRBJ2-7	CASSRLAGGIGYEQYF	TGTGCCAGCAGCCGATTAGCGGGAGGAATTGGGTACGAGCAGTACTTC
NA	few	TRBV5-1	11	TRBJ2-3	CASGSTDTQYF	TGCGCCAGCGGGAGCACAGATACGCAGTATTTT
NA	NA	TRBV7-9	15	TRBJ2-4	CASSSHGTAKNIQYF	TGTGCCAGCAGCTCACACGGGACCGCCAAAAACATTCAGTACTTC
TRBD1	NA	TRBV5-1	14	TRBJ2-7	CASSLGTGTYEQYF	TGCGCCAGCAGCTTGGGGACAGGGACCTACGAGCAGTACTTC
NA	NA	TRBV28	12	TRBJ1-1	CASSLRGPEAFF	TGTGCCAGCAGTTTAAGAGGGCCTGAAGCTTTCTTT
TRBD1	few	TRBV5-1	17	TRBJ2-5	CASSLGRQGRIQETQYF	TGCGCCAGCAGCTTGGGCCGACAGGGTCGTATACAAGAGACCCAGTACTTC
TRBD2	few	TRBV2	14	TRBJ2-7	CASIRTSGNYEQYF	TGTGCCAGCATCAGGACTAGCGGAAACTACGAGCAGTACTTC
NA	many	TRBV11-2	13	TRBJ2-1	CASSLGQENEQFF	TGTGCCAGCAGCTTAGGCCAGGAGAATGAGCAGTTCTTC
NA	NA	TRBV28	15	TRBJ1-2	CACSLFDGGRWGYTF	TGTGCCTGCAGTTTATTTGATGGGGGGCGCTGGGGCTACACCTTC
TRBD1	few	TRBV7-2	15	TRBJ2-7	CASSLGQTSAYEQYF	TGTGCCAGCAGCCTGGGACAGACTTCGGCCTACGAGCAGTACTTC
TRBD1	once	TRBV28	16	TRBJ1-2	CASSLNRGGLTYGYTF	TGTGCCAGCAGTTTAAATAGAGGGGGCCTTACCTATGGCTACACCTTC
TRBD1	many	TRBV23-1	14	TRBJ2-7	CASSHPDRVYEQYF	TGCGCCAGCAGTCACCCGGACAGGGTTTACGAGCAGTACTTC
NA	few	TRBV7-2	17	TRBJ1-2	CASSLMFRGGLEYGYTF	TGTGCCAGCAGCTTAATGTTTAGAGGGGGACTAGAATATGGCTACACCTTC
TRBD2	NA	TRBV9	15	TRBJ2-2	CASSVLAGGGGELFF	TGTGCCAGCAGCGTACTAGCGGGAGGAGGCGGGGAGCTGTTTTTT
NA	many	TRBV7-2	14	TRBJ2-7	CASSLAPGAYEQYF	TGTGCCAGCAGCTTAGCCCCCGGGGCCTACGAGCAGTACTTC
NA	NA	TRBV6-1	14	TRBJ2-2	CASSELLNTGELFF	TGTGCCAGCAGTGAACTGTTGAACACCGGGGAGCTGTTTTTT
NA	few	TRBV6-5	13	TRBJ2-7	CASSSEFMYEQYF	TGTGCCAGCAGTTCTGAATTTATGTACGAGCAGTACTTC
NA	many	TRBV2	14	TRBJ2-7	CASSNRDAGGEQYF	TGTGCCAGCAGTAACAGAGACGCTGGGGGCGAGCAGTACTTC
TRBD1	few	TRBV5-1	17	TRBJ2-1	CASSLDSAGTGLDEQFF	TGCGCCAGCAGCTTGGACTCTGCCGGGACAGGGTTGGATGAGCAGTTCTTC